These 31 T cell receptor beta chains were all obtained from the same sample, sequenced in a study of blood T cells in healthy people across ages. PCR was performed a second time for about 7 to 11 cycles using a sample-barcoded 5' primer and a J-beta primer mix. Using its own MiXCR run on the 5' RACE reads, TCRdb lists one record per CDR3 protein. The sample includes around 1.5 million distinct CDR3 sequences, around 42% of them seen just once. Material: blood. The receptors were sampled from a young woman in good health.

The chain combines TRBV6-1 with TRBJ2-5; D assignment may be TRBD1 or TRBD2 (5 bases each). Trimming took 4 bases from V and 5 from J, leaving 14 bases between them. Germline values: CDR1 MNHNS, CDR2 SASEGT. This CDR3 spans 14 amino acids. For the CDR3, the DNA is TGTGCCAGCAGTGTGACGGGACGACCGGAGACCCAGTACTTC. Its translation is CASSVTGRPETQYF.

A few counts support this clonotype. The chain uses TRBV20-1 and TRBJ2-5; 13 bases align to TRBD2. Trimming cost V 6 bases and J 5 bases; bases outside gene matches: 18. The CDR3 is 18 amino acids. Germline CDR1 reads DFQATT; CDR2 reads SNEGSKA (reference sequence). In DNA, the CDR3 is TGCAGTGCCGCCCCTACGTCCACTAGCGGGGGGGTGAAGGAGACCCAGTACTTC. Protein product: CSAAPTSTSGGVKETQYF.

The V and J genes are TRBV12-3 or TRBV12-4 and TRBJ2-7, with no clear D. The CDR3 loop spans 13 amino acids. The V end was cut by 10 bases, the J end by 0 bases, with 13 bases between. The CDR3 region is CATSGKISYEQYF. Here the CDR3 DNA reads TGTGCCACCTCGGGCAAGATCTCCTACGAGCAGTACTTC.

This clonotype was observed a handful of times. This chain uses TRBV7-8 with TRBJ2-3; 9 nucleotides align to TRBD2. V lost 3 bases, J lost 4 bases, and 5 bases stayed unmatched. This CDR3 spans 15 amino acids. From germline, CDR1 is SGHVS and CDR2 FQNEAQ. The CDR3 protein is CASSLLRTSADTQYF. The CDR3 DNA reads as TGTGCCAGCAGCTTGCTCCGGACTAGCGCAGATACGCAGTATTTT. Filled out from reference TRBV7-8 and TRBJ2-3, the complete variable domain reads GAGVSQSPRYKVAKRGQDVALRCDPISGHVSLFWYQQALGQGPEFLTYFQNEAQLDKSGLPSDRFFAERPEGSVSTLKIQRTQQEDSAVYLCASSLLRTSADTQYFGPGTRLTVL.

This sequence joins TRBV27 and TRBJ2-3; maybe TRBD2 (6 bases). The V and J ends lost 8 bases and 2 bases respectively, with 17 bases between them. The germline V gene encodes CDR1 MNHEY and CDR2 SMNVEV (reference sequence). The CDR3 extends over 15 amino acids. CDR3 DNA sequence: TGTGCCAGCGGGTTCGCGGAGGACTACACAGATACGCAGTATTTT. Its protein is CASGFAEDYTDTQYF.

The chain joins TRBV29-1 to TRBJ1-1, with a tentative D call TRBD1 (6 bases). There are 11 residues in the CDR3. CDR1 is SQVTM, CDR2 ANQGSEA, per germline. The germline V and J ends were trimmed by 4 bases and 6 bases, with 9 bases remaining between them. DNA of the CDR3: TGCAGCGTTGTTGGGGGGCCTGAAGCTTTCTTT. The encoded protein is CSVVGGPEAFF.

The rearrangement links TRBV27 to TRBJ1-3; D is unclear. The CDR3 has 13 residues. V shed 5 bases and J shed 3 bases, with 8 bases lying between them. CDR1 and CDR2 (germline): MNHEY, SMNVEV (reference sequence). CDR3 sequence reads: CASSPDIGNTIYF. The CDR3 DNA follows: TGTGCCAGCAGTCCTGACATTGGAAACACCATATATTTT.

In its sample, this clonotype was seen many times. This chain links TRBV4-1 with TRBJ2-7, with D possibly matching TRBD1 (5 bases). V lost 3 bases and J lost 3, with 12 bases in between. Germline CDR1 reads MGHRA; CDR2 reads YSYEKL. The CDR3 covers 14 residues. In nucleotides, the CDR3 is TGCGCCAGCAGCCACACGACAGATAACTACGAGCAGTACTTC. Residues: CASSHTTDNYEQYF.

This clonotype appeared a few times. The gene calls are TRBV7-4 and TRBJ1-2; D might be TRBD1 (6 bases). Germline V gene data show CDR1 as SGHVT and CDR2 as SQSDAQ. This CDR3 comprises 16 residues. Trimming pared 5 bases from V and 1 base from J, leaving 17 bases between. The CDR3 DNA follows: TGTGCCAGCAGCATAACTACAGGGCCCCTTAACTATGGCTACACCTTC. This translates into CASSITTGPLNYGYTF.

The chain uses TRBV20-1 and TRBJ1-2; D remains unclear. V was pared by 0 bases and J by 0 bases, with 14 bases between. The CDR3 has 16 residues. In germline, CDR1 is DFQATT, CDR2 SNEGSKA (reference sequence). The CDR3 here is CSARDLFSRANYGYTF. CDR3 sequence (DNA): TGCAGTGCTAGAGATCTTTTTTCGAGGGCTAACTATGGCTACACCTTC.

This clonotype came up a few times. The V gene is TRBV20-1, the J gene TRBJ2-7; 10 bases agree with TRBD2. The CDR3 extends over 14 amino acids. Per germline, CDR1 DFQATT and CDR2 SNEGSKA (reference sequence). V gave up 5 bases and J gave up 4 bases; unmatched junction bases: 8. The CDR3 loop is CSAHFPGLAYEQYF. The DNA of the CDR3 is TGCAGTGCTCATTTTCCGGGACTAGCGTACGAGCAGTACTTC.

The CDR3 region is CASSEARGHQETQYF. The CDR3 nucleotides read TGTGCCAGCAGTGAGGCCAGGGGCCATCAAGAGACCCAGTACTTC. J is TRBJ2-5 and V is TRBV6-1; D might be TRBD1 (6 bases). The ends were cut back, 3 bases at V and 2 bases at J, with 13 bases in the middle. The CDR3 extends over 15 amino acids. Germline V CDR1 and CDR2: MNHNS, SASEGT.

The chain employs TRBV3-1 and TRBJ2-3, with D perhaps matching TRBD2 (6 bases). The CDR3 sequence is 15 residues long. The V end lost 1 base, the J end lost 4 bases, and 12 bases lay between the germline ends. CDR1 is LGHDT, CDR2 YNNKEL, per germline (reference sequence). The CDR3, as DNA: TGTGCCAGCAGCCAAGGGGACGGGGGTGCAGATACGCAGTATTTT. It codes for CASSQGDGGADTQYF.

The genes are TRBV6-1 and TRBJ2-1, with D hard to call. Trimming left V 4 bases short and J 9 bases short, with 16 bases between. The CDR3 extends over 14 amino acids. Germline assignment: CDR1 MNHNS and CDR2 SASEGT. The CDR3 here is CASSANVGYGEQFF. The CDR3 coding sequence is TGTGCCAGCAGTGCCAACGTAGGATATGGTGAGCAGTTCTTC.

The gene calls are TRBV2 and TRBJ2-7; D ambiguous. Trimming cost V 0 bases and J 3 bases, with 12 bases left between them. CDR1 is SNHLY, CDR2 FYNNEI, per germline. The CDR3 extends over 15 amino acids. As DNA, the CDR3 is TGTGCCAGCAGTGAAGCCCCCCAGGATAACTACGAGCAGTACTTC. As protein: CASSEAPQDNYEQYF.

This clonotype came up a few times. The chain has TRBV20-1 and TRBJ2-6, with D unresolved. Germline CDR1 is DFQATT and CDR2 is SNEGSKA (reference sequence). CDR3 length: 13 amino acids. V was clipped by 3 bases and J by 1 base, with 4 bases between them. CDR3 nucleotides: TGCAGTGCTAGGGAGTCTGGGGCCAACGTCCTGACTTTC. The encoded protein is CSARESGANVLTF.

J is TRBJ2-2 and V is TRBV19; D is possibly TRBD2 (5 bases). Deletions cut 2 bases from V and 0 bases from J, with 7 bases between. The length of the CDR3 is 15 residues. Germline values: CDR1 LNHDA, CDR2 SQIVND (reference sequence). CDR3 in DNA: TGTGCCAGTAGTATACCGGGAACGAACACCGGGGAGCTGTTTTTT. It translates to CASSIPGTNTGELFF.

CDR3 sequence (DNA): TGTGCCAGCAGCCATGGGGACGGACCTTCGTCGGTCCAGTACTTC. This sequence encodes CASSHGDGPSSVQYF. V gene TRBV14 combines with J gene TRBJ2-7; D possibly matches TRBD1 or TRBD2 (5 bases each). The V gene's germline CDR1 is SGHDN and CDR2 FVKESK. CDR3 length: 15 residues. The V gene lost 3 bases and the J gene lost 10 bases, with 22 bases spanning the gap.

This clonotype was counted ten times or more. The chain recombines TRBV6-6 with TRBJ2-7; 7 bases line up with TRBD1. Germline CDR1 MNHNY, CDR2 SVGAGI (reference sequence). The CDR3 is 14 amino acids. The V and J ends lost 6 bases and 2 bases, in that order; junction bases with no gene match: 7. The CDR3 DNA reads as TGTGCCAGCAGCCCCGGGACAGACCCCTACGAGCAGTACTTC. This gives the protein CASSPGTDPYEQYF.

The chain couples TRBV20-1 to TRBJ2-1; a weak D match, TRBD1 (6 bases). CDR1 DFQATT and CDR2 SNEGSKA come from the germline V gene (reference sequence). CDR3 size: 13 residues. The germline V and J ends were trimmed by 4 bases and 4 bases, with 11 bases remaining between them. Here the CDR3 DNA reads TGCAGTGCTATCCAGGGGCTGTACAATGAGCAGTTCTTC. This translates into CSAIQGLYNEQFF.

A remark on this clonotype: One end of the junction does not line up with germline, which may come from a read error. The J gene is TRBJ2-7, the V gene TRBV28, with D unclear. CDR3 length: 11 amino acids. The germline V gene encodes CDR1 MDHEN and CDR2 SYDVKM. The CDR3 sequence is CASSLGYEQCF. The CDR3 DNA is TGTGCCAGCAGTTTGGGGTACGAGCAGTGCTTC. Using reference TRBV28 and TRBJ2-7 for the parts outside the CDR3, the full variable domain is DVKVTQSSRYLVKRTGEKVFLECVQDMDHENMFWYRQDPGLGLRLIYFSYDVKMKEKGDIPEGYSVSREKKERFSLILESASTNQTSMYLCASSLGYEQCFGPGTRLTVT.

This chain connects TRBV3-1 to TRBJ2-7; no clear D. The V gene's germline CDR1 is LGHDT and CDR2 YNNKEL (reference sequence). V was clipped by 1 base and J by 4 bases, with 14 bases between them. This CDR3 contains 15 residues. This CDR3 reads CASSQAPLTTYEQYF. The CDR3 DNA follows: TGTGCCAGCAGCCAAGCCCCCCTAACGACGTACGAGCAGTACTTC.

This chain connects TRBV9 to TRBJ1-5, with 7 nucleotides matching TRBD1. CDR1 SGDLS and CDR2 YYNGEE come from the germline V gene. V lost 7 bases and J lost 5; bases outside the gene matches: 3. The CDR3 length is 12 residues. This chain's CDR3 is CASGTADQPQHF. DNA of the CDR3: TGTGCCAGCGGGACAGCCGATCAGCCCCAGCATTTT.

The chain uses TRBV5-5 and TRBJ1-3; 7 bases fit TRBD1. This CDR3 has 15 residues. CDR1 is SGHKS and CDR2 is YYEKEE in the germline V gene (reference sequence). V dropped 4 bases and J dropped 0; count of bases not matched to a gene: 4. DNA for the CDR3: TGTGCCAGCAGCCGGGACAGAAACTCTGGAAACACCATATATTTT. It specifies CASSRDRNSGNTIYF.

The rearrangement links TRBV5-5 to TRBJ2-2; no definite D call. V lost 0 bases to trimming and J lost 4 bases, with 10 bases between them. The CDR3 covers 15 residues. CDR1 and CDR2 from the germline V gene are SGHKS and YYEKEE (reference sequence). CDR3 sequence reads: CASSLGPVGTGELFF. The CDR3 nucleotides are TGTGCCAGCAGCTTGGGACCCGTGGGCACCGGGGAGCTGTTTTTT.

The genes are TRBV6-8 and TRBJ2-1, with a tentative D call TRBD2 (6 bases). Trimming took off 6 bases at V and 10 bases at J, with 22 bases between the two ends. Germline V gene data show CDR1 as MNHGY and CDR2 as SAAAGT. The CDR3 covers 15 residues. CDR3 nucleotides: TGTGCCAGCAGGTTTTCTGCTAGCGCCCAATTGGAGCAGTTCTTC. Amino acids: CASRFSASAQLEQFF.

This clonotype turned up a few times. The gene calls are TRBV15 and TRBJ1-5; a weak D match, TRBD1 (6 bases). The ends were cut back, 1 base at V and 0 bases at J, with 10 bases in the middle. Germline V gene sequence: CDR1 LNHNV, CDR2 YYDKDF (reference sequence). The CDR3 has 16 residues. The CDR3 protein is CATSRAGGFSNQPQHF. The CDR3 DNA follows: TGTGCCACCAGCAGAGCTGGGGGCTTTAGCAATCAGCCCCAGCATTTT.

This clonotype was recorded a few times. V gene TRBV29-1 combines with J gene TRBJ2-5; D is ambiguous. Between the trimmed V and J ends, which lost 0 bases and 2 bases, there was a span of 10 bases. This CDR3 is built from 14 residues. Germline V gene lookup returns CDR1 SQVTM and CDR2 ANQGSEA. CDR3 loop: CSVEERAIQETQYF. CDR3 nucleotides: TGCAGCGTTGAAGAGCGCGCGATTCAAGAGACCCAGTACTTC.

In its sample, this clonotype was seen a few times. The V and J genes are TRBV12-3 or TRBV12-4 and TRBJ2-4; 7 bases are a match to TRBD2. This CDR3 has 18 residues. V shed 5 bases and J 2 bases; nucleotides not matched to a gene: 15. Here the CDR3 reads CASSAAGRGRGSKNIQYF. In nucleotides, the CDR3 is TGTGCCAGCAGTGCCGCGGGGAGGGGCCGGGGGTCCAAAAACATTCAGTACTTC.

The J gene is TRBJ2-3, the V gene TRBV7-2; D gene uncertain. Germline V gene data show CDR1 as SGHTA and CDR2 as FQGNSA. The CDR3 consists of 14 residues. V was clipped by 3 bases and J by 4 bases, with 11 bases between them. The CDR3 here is CASSFPARADTQYF. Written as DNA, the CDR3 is TGTGCCAGCAGCTTCCCGGCTAGGGCAGATACGCAGTATTTT.

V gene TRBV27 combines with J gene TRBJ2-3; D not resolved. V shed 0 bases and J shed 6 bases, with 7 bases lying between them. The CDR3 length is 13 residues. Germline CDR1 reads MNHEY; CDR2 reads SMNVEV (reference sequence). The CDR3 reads CASSLSLRDTQYF. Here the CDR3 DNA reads TGTGCCAGCAGTTTATCGCTTAGGGATACGCAGTATTTT.